This T cell receptor beta chain derives from a study of human T cells and chemical hapten exposure. Time point defined: patch test 3, about 24 weeks after DPC sensitization. Regarding treatment: therapeutic diphenylcyclopropenone sensitization with weekly scalp DPC. Blood was drawn before each patch test was applied. This CDR3 region has 15 residues. With 6 bases clipped from V and 0 bases from J, the junction kept 5 bases outside the gene matches. Germline-derived CDR1 and CDR2 are MNHEY and SVGAGI. The library tagged individual cDNA molecules with unique molecular identifiers. TCRdb re-derived calls from the RACE reads in MiXCR, one entry per CDR3 protein. In the table there are roughly 100,000 distinct CDR3 sequences, about 34% of which are singletons. This clonotype was picked up a small number of times.

The sequencing here drew on whole blood, taken in connection with sensitization to the hapten diphenylcyclopropenone (DPC). The genes are TRBV6-5 and TRBJ2-1; TRBD1 matches at 7 bases. This TCR was sampled from a middle-aged man with alopecia areata. Some clones in this sample may be carry-over from other donors' samples. The CDR3, as DNA: TGTGCCAGCAGGACGGGACAGAGCTCCTACAATGAGCAGTTCTTC. Its translation is CASRTGQSSYNEQFF.